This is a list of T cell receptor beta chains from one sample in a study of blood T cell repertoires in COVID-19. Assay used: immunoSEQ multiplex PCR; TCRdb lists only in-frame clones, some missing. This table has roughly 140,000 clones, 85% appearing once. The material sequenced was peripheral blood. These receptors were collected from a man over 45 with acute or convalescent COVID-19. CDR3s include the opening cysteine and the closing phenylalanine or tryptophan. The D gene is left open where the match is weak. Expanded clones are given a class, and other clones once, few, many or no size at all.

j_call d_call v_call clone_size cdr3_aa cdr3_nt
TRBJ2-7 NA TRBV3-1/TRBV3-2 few CASSHSTRRNFYEQYF TGTGCCAGCAGCCATTCCACTAGACGAAACTTCTACGAGCAGTACTTC
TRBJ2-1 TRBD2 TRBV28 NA CASSFPGGPHEQFF TGTGCCAGCAGTTTCCCGGGAGGGCCGCATGAGCAGTTCTTC
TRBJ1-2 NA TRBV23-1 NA CASSHRGFDYGYTF TGCGCCAGCAGTCATCGGGGTTTTGACTATGGCTACACCTTC
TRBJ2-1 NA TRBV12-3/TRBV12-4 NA CASSREHEQFF TGTGCCAGCAGCCGGGAGCATGAGCAGTTCTTC
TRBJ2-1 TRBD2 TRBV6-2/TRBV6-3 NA CASRYTGTNNEQFF TGTGCCAGCAGATACACCGGGACTAACAATGAGCAGTTCTTC
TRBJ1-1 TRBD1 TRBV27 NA CASSAGTGGTEAFF TGTGCCAGCAGTGCCGGGACAGGGGGCACTGAAGCTTTCTTT
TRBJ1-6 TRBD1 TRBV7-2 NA CASSLEGASYSPLHF TGTGCCAGCAGCTTAGAGGGGGCAAGCTATTCACCCCTCCACTTT
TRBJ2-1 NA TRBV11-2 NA CASSLFKSSYNEQFF TGTGCCAGCAGCTTGTTCAAGAGCTCCTACAATGAGCAGTTCTTC
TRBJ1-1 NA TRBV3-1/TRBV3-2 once CASSTGGARGSATEAFF TGTGCCAGCAGTACGGGGGGGGCGCGTGGTTCGGCCACTGAAGCTTTCTTT
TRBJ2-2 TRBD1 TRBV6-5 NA CASSRGQRNTGELFF TGTGCCAGCAGTCGGGGACAGCGGAACACCGGGGAGCTGTTTTTT
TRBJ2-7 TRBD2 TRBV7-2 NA CASAPGWGGAYEQYF TGTGCCAGCGCCCCCGGTTGGGGGGGGGCCTACGAGCAGTACTTC
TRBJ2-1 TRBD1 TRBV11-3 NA CASSLRGPSYNEQFF TGTGCCAGCAGCTTAAGGGGGCCCTCCTACAATGAGCAGTTCTTC
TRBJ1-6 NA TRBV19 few CASSDQGQVLHF TGTGCCAGTAGCGATCAGGGCCAAGTCCTCCACTTT
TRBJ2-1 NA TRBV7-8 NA CASSFPSSHEQFF TGTGCCAGCAGCTTTCCCTCTAGTCATGAGCAGTTCTTC
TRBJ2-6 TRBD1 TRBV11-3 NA CASSLGTGGPGGANVLTF TGTGCCAGCAGCTTAGGGACAGGGGGCCCGGGAGGGGCCAACGTCCTGACTTTC
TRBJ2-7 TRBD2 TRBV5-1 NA CASSILAGVSNEQYF TGCGCCAGCAGCATCCTAGCGGGAGTGTCTAACGAGCAGTACTTC
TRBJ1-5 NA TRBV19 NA CASSILGAIYQPQHF TGTGCCAGTAGTATTCTAGGGGCGATTTATCAGCCCCAGCATTTT
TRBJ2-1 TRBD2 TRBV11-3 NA CASSQDGGTYNEQFF TGTGCCAGCAGCCAGGACGGGGGGACCTACAATGAGCAGTTCTTC
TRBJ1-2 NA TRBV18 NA CASSPPAAGVGYTF TGTGCCAGCTCACCACCGGCGGCAGGGGTAGGCTACACCTTC
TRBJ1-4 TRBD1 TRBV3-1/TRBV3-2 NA CASSFRQGNEKLFF TGTGCCAGCAGCTTCCGACAGGGAAATGAAAAACTGTTTTTT
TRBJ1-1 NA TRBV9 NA CASSVGREVGNTEAFF TGTGCCAGCAGCGTAGGGCGGGAAGTGGGCAACACTGAAGCTTTCTTT
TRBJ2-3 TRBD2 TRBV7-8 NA CASSLLASGNTDTQYF TGTGCCAGCAGCTTATTGGCTAGCGGGAACACAGATACGCAGTATTTT
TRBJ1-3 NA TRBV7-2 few CASSRGFRVNTIYF TGTGCCAGCAGCCGGGGTTTTAGGGTGAACACCATATATTTT
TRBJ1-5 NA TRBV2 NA CASNDRYSNQPQHF TGTGCCAGCAACGACAGGTATAGCAATCAGCCCCAGCATTTT
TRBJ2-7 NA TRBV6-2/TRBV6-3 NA CASSHRTRPYEQYF TGTGCCAGCAGTCACCGGACTCGCCCCTACGAGCAGTACTTC
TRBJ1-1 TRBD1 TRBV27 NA CASSLSSTGGNEAFF TGTGCCAGCAGTTTATCGTCAACAGGGGGTAACGAAGCTTTCTTT
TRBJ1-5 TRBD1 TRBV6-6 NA CASSRDRAQPQHF TGTGCCAGCAGCCGGGACAGGGCTCAGCCCCAGCATTTT
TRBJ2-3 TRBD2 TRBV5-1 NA CASSRGGLAADTQYF TGCGCCAGCAGCCGCGGGGGACTAGCGGCCGATACGCAGTATTTT
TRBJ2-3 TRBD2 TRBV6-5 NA CASIRLAESTDTQYF TGTGCCAGCATAAGACTAGCGGAAAGCACAGATACGCAGTATTTT
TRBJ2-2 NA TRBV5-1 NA CASSSRINTGELFF TGCGCCAGCAGCTCTAGGATCAACACCGGGGAGCTGTTTTTT
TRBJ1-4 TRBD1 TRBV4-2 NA CASSSGRTGEEKLFF TGTGCCAGCAGTTCGGGCCGGACAGGGGAGGAAAAACTGTTTTTT
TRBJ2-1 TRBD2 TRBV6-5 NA CASSRGLAGNNEQFF TGTGCCAGCAGTCGGGGTCTAGCGGGCAACAATGAGCAGTTCTTC
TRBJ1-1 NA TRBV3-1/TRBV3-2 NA CASSQHPGTRNTEAFF TGTGCCAGCAGCCAACACCCCGGGACACGGAACACTGAAGCTTTCTTT
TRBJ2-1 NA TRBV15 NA CATSRGVRGLNSEQFF TGTGCCACCAGCAGAGGTGTCAGGGGTCTAAATAGTGAGCAGTTCTTC
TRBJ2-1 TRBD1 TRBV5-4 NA CASSIGQGSYNEQFF TGTGCCAGCAGCATCGGACAGGGGTCCTACAATGAGCAGTTCTTC
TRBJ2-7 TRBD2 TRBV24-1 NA CATSDFEPGLPPF TGTGCCACCAGTGATTTCGAGCCGGGACTACCTCCATTC
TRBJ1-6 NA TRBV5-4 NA CAMRTPAVGFSPLHF TGTGCCATGAGGACCCCAGCGGTGGGCTTTTCACCCCTCCACTTT
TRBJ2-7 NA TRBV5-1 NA CASSPGGTDRNYEQYF TGCGCCAGCAGCCCCGGAGGTACAGACCGAAACTACGAGCAGTACTTC
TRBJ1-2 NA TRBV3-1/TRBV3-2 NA CASSQDYNRVNAGYTF TGTGCCAGCAGCCAAGACTATAACAGGGTGAACGCTGGCTACACCTTC
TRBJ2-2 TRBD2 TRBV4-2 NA CASSQARTSGGGELFF TGTGCCAGCAGCCAAGCGAGGACTAGTGGGGGCGGGGAGCTGTTTTTT
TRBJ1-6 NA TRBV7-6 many CASSRGGTNNSPLHF TGTGCCAGCAGCCGAGGGGGGACTAATAATTCACCCCTCCACTTT
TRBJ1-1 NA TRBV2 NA CASSEEAEEMNTEAFF TGTGCCAGCAGTGAAGAGGCAGAGGAGATGAACACTGAAGCTTTCTTT
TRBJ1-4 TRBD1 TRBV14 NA CASSQEGTGYGEKLFF TGTGCCAGCAGCCAAGAAGGGACAGGGTATGGTGAAAAACTGTTTTTT
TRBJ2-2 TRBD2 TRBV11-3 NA CASSPRGGQNTGELFF TGTGCCAGCAGCCCACGGGGGGGTCAGAACACCGGGGAGCTGTTTTTT
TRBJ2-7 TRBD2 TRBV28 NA CASSLPLASGRAYEQYF TGTGCCAGCAGTTTACCTCTGGCTAGCGGGAGGGCCTACGAGCAGTACTTC
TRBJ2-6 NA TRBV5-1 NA CASSSQGPGANVLTF TGCGCCAGCAGCTCTCAGGGGCCCGGGGCCAACGTCCTGACTTTC
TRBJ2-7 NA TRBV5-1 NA CASSLDGAYTYEQYF TGCGCCAGCAGCTTGGATGGGGCCTATACTTACGAGCAGTACTTC
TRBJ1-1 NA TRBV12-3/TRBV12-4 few CASRKGVRAFF TGTGCCAGCAGGAAGGGAGTGAGAGCTTTCTTT
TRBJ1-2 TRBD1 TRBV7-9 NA CASSLSGTGDGYTF TGTGCCAGCAGCTTATCCGGGACAGGGGATGGCTACACCTTC
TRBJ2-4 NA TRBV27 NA CASSFTRSGFAKNIQYF TGTGCCAGCAGTTTCACTCGGTCGGGATTTGCCAAAAACATTCAGTACTTC
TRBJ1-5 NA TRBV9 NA CASSPRDLNQPQHF TGTGCCAGCAGCCCGCGGGACCTCAATCAGCCCCAGCATTTT
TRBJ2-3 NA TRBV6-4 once CASSDQGDTQYF TGTGCCAGCAGTGACCAGGGAGATACGCAGTATTTT
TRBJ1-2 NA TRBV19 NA CASSLPGGHYGYTF TGTGCCAGTAGTCTCCCCGGGGGGCACTATGGCTACACCTTC
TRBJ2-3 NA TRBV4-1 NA CASSQVGRVATTDTQYF TGCGCCAGCAGCCAAGTCGGGCGGGTCGCGACCACAGATACGCAGTATTTT